This T cell receptor beta chain was sequenced for a study of cytomegalovirus exposure and HLA in healthy donors. Overall study results and limits: CMV serostatus was the only immune exposure information that was available. It was likely that a cluster of highly shared sequence variants was a sequencing artifact. A prior analysis recorded that most TCR beta V segments were productive about 87% or about 30% of the time.

In the PCR, 60 Vbeta and 13 Jbeta primers were used. Study processing details: Roughly 73 million unique TCR beta chains, roughly 11 million of them shared, were counted by a later analysis. Assay: immunoSEQ multiplex PCR; the TCRdb copy retains only in-frame clones and omits some. V and J calls and clone size are given by that table; D and trimming were obtained from the DNA. The data hold about 150,000 clones, with 65% to 90% observed a single time. The CDR3 runs 15 residues. The V gene end was trimmed by 0 bases and the J gene end by 8 bases; junction bases not matched to a gene: 5. Germline V gives CDR1 LGHNA, CDR2 YNFKEQ. Turning to this clone: Antigen unknown.

The sample was PBMCs. The chain links TRBV4-2 to TRBJ2-4; TRBD2 matches 9 bases. The clonotype was recovered from a woman aged 45-65 years in good health and CMV-seropositive. CDR3 loop: CASSQEGGGAHIQYF. The CDR3 bases are TGTGCCAGCAGCCAAGAAGGCGGGGGGGCGCACATTCAGTACTTC.